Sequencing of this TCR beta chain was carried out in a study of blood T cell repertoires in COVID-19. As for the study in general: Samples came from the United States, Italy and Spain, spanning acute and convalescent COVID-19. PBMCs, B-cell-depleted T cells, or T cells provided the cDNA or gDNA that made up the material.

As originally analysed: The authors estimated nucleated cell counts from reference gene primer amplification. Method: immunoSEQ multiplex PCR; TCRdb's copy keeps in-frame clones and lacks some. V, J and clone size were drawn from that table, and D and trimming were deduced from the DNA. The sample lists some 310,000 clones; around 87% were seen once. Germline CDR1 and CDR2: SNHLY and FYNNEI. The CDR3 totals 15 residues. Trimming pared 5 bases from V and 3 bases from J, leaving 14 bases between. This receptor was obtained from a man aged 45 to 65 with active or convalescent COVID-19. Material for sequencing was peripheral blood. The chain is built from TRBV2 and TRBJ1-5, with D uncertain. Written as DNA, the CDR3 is TGTGCCAGCAGTCTTACGGGGATTACCAATCAGCCCCAGCATTTT. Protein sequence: CASSLTGITNQPQHF.